The 25 T cell receptor beta chains below all came from one sample that was sequenced in a study of T cell responses to AZD1222 COVID-19 vaccine (dated by TCRdb to 2020 to 2023). In light of the paper, this sample's time point label describes: about 28 days (+/-7) after the second vaccine dose. Taken with the paper, the label for treatment or condition translates to: meningococcal conjugate vaccine given as trial control. Library method: the immunoSEQ multiplex PCR assay. In its TCRdb copy, this immuneACCESS table keeps in-frame sequences only and misses some clones. Where compared with another copy, unresolved V genes explain less than half of these, and the others have no known cause. This sample is represented by 130,000 to 150,000 clones; 88% of them were singletons. The ten biggest clones cover approximately 5.6% of the sample. The sequencing here drew on peripheral blood, taken 28 days after the second dose of the MenACWY control vaccine. The receptors derive from an adult who received the MenACWY meningococcal vaccine as a control.

This clone was seen a few times. J is TRBJ1-2 and V is TRBV5-1; perhaps TRBD1 as D (6 bases). Trimming removed 4 bases at V and 5 bases at J, with 18 bases between. Germline CDR1 is SGHRS and CDR2 is YFSETQ. The CDR3 length is 15 residues. CDR3 loop: CASSTEQGSTYGYTF. The CDR3 DNA reads TGCGCCAGCAGCACAGAACAGGGCTCGACGTATGGCTACACCTTC.

The chain employs TRBV9 and TRBJ1-1; no clear D gene. The CDR3 contains 15 residues. Germline-derived CDR1 and CDR2 are SGDLS and YYNGEE. Trimming stripped 4 bases from V and 1 base from J, with 14 bases between. The CDR3 DNA reads as TGTGCCAGCAGCCCAATATTTACTGGGAACACTGAAGCTTTCTTT. Amino acids: CASSPIFTGNTEAFF. The whole variable domain, remainder taken from reference TRBV9 and TRBJ1-1, is DSGVTQTPKHLITATGQRVTLRCSPRSGDLSVYWYQQSLDQGLQFLIQYYNGEERAKGNILERFSAQQFPDLHSELNLSSLELGDSALYFCASSPIFTGNTEAFFGQGTRLTVV.

This clone has a single count. V usage is TRBV7-8 and J usage is TRBJ2-7; D possibly matches TRBD1 or TRBD2 (6 bases each). The germline gives CDR1 SGHVS, CDR2 FQNEAQ. Between the trimmed V and J ends, which lost 7 bases and 7 bases, there was a span of 20 bases. The CDR3 spans 14 residues. The CDR3 spells CASTPSGGLGEQYF. CDR3 DNA sequence: TGTGCCAGCACCCCCTCTGGGGGGCTGGGAGAGCAGTACTTC.

This clone appeared a few times. This chain joins TRBV27 and TRBJ1-2; TRBD1 might be the D (5 bases). The CDR3 loop spans 16 amino acids. Germline V gives CDR1 MNHEY, CDR2 SMNVEV (reference sequence). V was cut by 0 bases and J by 1 base, with 12 bases left in between. The CDR3 DNA follows: TGTGCCAGCAGTTTATCGGGACCGCTACTTAACTATGGCTACACCTTC. This codes for CASSLSGPLLNYGYTF.

The chain combines TRBV5-1 with TRBJ2-7, with D possibly matching TRBD1 (5 bases). The CDR3 is made up of 12 amino acids. Germline CDR1 reads SGHRS; CDR2 reads YFSETQ. V was trimmed by 2 bases and J by 5 bases, leaving 8 bases between them. The CDR3: CASSFGRDEQYF. Written as DNA, the CDR3 is TGCGCCAGCAGCTTCGGCAGGGACGAGCAGTACTTC.

The chain employs TRBV2 and TRBJ1-5, with TRBD1 as a possible D gene (5 bases). The CDR3 has 13 residues. Germline CDR1 SNHLY, CDR2 FYNNEI. The germline V and J ends were trimmed by 6 bases and 5 bases, with 11 bases remaining between them. CDR3 bases: TGTGCCAGCAGCTTCGCGGGGGATCAGCCCCAGCATTTT. As protein: CASSFAGDQPQHF.

The DNA for the CDR3 is TGTGCCATCAGTGCCAGCCAACCAGACGGTGAAGCTTTCTTT. Residues: CAISASQPDGEAFF. The genes are TRBV10-3 and TRBJ1-1; D unclear. Looked up from germline, CDR1 is ENHRY and CDR2 is SYGVKD. The CDR3 has 14 amino acids. Trimming took 4 bases from V and 7 from J, leaving 16 bases between them.

The chain uses TRBV5-4 and TRBJ1-1; D is unresolved. This CDR3 has 13 amino acids. The germline CDR1 and CDR2 sequences are SGHNT and YYREEE (reference sequence). Trimming shortened V by 4 bases and J by 1 base, and 8 bases separated the two germline ends. CDR3 loop: CASSPYTNTEAFF. The CDR3 DNA follows: TGTGCCAGCAGCCCCTACACGAACACTGAAGCTTTCTTT.

The genes are TRBV30 and TRBJ1-3; D unclear. The V gene's germline CDR1 is GTSNPN and CDR2 SVGIG (reference sequence). The V and J ends lost 0 bases and 0 bases respectively, with 9 bases between them. The CDR3 totals 15 residues. For the CDR3, the DNA is TGTGCCTGGAGTGTAGGGAGAAGCTCTGGAAACACCATATATTTT. It encodes CAWSVGRSSGNTIYF.

This chain connects TRBV28 to TRBJ2-7; TRBD1 matches at 7 bases. The trim removed 2 bases at V and 5 bases at J, leaving 3 bases unmatched. The CDR3 is 13 amino acids. The germline CDR1 and CDR2 sequences are MDHEN and SYDVKM. CDR3 in amino acids: CASSLGDRDEQYF. For the CDR3, the DNA is TGTGCCAGCAGTTTAGGAGACAGGGACGAGCAGTACTTC.

The chain carries TRBV6-2 or TRBV6-3 and TRBJ1-1; no clear D gene. The CDR3 extends over 15 amino acids. V gave up 4 bases and J gave up 7 bases, with 19 bases separating them. Germline CDR1 reads MNHEY; CDR2 reads SVGEGT. CDR3 DNA sequence: TGTGCCAGCAGTTCGCGGGTACCGGTTTGGGGTGAAGCTTTCTTT. Translating gives CASSSRVPVWGEAFF.

The chain combines TRBV6-5 with TRBJ1-4; D possibly corresponds to TRBD1 (6 bases). The CDR3 runs to 14 residues. Germline values: CDR1 MNHEY, CDR2 SVGAGI. Between the trimmed V and J ends, which lost 2 bases and 3 bases, there was a span of 7 bases. CDR3 sequence: CASSYRTANEKLFF. CDR3 DNA sequence: TGTGCCAGCAGTTACCGGACAGCTAATGAAAAACTGTTTTTT.

The V gene is TRBV7-2, the J gene TRBJ1-5; possibly TRBD1 for D (5 bases). The CDR3 totals 15 residues. Trimming stripped 5 bases from V and 4 bases from J, with 15 bases between. CDR1 is SGHTA and CDR2 is FQGNSA in the germline V gene. The CDR3: CASSPTGFLNQPQHF. DNA for the CDR3: TGTGCCAGCAGCCCTACAGGCTTTTTAAATCAGCCCCAGCATTTT.

The chain combines TRBV7-9 with TRBJ2-7; D may be TRBD1 (6 bases). V lost 1 base and J 0 bases, leaving 19 bases between the germline ends. Germline CDR1 reads SEHNR; CDR2 reads FQNEAQ (reference sequence). The CDR3 covers 18 residues. Here the CDR3 DNA reads TGTGCCAGCAGCTTAGATACAGGGATTGGGGGTAGCTCCTACGAGCAGTACTTC. This gives the protein CASSLDTGIGGSSYEQYF.

In nucleotides, the CDR3 is TGTGCCAGCAGTGAATTGCCTCGGATAGCGGGAGTCACCGGGGAGCTGTTTTTT. Amino acid sequence: CASSELPRIAGVTGELFF. The chain uses TRBV25-1 and TRBJ2-2; 9 bases agree with TRBD2. Per germline, CDR1 MGHDK and CDR2 SYGVNS. The V segment lost 1 base and the J segment 4 bases; nucleotides outside the gene matches: 10. The CDR3 extends over 18 amino acids.

V usage is TRBV6-5 and J usage is TRBJ1-2; no firm D call. The V end lost 6 bases, the J end lost 7 bases, and 18 bases lay between the germline ends. The germline gives CDR1 MNHEY, CDR2 SVGAGI. The CDR3 spans 14 residues. CDR3 protein: CASSLGDGGVGYTF. The CDR3 nucleotides are TGTGCCAGCAGCCTCGGCGACGGCGGCGTTGGCTACACCTTC.

This chain uses TRBV7-8 with TRBJ2-4, with D maybe TRBD2 (6 bases). CDR1 SGHVS and CDR2 FQNEAQ come from the germline V gene. There are 16 residues in the CDR3. Trimming took off 4 bases at V and 2 bases at J, with 15 bases between the two ends. CDR3 amino acids: CASSSLEGGSKNIQYF. The CDR3 coding sequence is TGTGCCAGCAGCTCACTGGAGGGTGGGTCCAAAAACATTCAGTACTTC.

In this sample, this clone turned up once. CDR3 residues: CASSRQYRGNQPQHF. The CDR3 region has the DNA TGTGCCAGCAGCCGTCAATACAGGGGCAATCAGCCCCAGCATTTT. The genes are TRBV21-1 and TRBJ1-5; TRBD1 was called by the table and not checked on the DNA. TRBV21-1 is a recognized pseudogene. The CDR3 length is 15 residues.

The chain joins TRBV6-5 to TRBJ1-2, with TRBD1 matching over 9 bases. The CDR3 extends over 14 amino acids. CDR1 is MNHEY and CDR2 is SVGAGI in the germline V gene. The V and J ends lost 5 bases and 4 bases, in that order; junction bases with no gene match: 5. The CDR3 DNA reads as TGTGCCAGCAGTAGACAGGGGGACAGCTATGGCTACACCTTC. It codes for CASSRQGDSYGYTF.

J is TRBJ2-2 and V is TRBV4-3, with TRBD1 matching 7 bases. Germline CDR1 is LGHNA and CDR2 is YSLEER. The trim removed 2 bases at V and 4 bases at J, leaving 7 bases unmatched. The CDR3 contains 16 residues. The DNA for the CDR3 is TGCGCCAGCAGCCAAAGGGGGCCTTCTCCCACCGGGGAGCTGTTTTTT. Translation gives CASSQRGPSPTGELFF.

This clone was seen only a few times. Different DNA sequences within this sample yield the same CDR3. The genes are TRBV5-4 and TRBJ2-5, with D unresolved. V was cut by 1 base and J by 4 bases, with 2 bases left in between. The CDR3 sequence is 11 residues long. Germline V gives CDR1 SGHNT, CDR2 YYREEE (reference sequence). CDR3 in amino acids: CASSLRETQYF. DNA for the CDR3: TGTGCCAGCAGCTTGAGAGAGACCCAGTACTTC.

The gene calls are TRBV28 and TRBJ1-2, with no clear D. The CDR3 spans 13 residues. With 3 bases removed from V and 8 bases from J, the gap between germline ends came to 13 bases. Germline V gene lookup returns CDR1 MDHEN and CDR2 SYDVKM. CDR3 region: CASSLWQSGGYTF. The CDR3 DNA reads TGTGCCAGCAGTTTGTGGCAGAGTGGGGGCTACACCTTC.

This chain connects TRBV9 to TRBJ1-4; D gene ambiguous. CDR1 is SGDLS, CDR2 YYNGEE, per germline. The CDR3 runs to 14 residues. Trimming removed 0 bases at V and 8 bases at J, with 11 bases between. The CDR3 DNA sequence: TGTGCCAGCAGCGTAGGTAGTTCGGGCGAAAAACTGTTTTTT. It translates to CASSVGSSGEKLFF.

This sequence joins TRBV7-2 and TRBJ1-5; D unresolved. This CDR3 spans 12 amino acids. The germline gives CDR1 SGHTA, CDR2 FQGNSA. Trimming removed 0 bases at V and 5 bases at J, with 2 bases between. The CDR3 nucleotides are TGTGCCAGCAGCTTAGCGGATCAGCCCCAGCATTTT. Its translation: CASSLADQPQHF.

The rearrangement links TRBV10-2 to TRBJ2-1, with 13 positions matching TRBD2. V shed 4 bases, J shed 3 bases, and the junction held 3 bases outside the gene matches. Germline V CDR1 and CDR2: WSHSY, SAAADI. The CDR3 sequence is 16 residues long. CDR3 sequence reads: CASSGGLAGFYNEQFF. The CDR3 DNA is TGCGCCAGCAGTGGGGGACTAGCGGGGTTCTACAATGAGCAGTTCTTC.